This entry is about one T cell receptor (beta chain). V trimming: 4 bases; J trimming: 0 bases; junction bases outside the gene matches: 8. The germline V gene has CDR1 MNHEY and CDR2 SVGEGT. There are 17 residues in the CDR3. Adults between roughly 18 and 89 years of age took part from 24 US areas. Membership in each cohort depended on participant-reported clinical history. Data came from immunoSEQ multiplex PCR; TCRdb stores just in-frame clones and leaves some out. The table records a few hundred thousand clones, 65% to 90% of them present only once. These data come from a study of blood T cell repertoires in COVID-19. Whole-study context: Material from acute and convalescent COVID-19 was sourced from the United States, Italy and Spain. Sources were T cells, B-cell-depleted T cells, or PBMCs; the material itself was cDNA or gDNA.

This TCR was sampled from a woman aged 40 to 50 with acute COVID-19. The chain employs TRBV6-2 or TRBV6-3 and TRBJ1-5; 8 positions match TRBD1. The specimen sequenced was PBMCs or T cells enriched from blood (not recorded which). The CDR3, as DNA: TGTGCCAGCAGTTTCACTCGACAGGGGCCTAGCAATCAGCCCCAGCATTTT. Amino acid sequence: CASSFTRQGPSNQPQHF.